This is a list of T cell receptor beta chains from one sample in a study of radiotherapy plus CTLA-4 blockade in lung cancer. Measured with immunoSEQ multiplex PCR; TCRdb has only the in-frame clones, and not every one. The table includes 100,000 or so clones, roughly four fifths detected once. Here the sequenced sample was peripheral blood, taken from a patient treated with radiotherapy plus ipilimumab. The receptors here all came from a human donor with non-small cell lung cancer that progressed on radiotherapy plus ipilimumab. Each CDR3 is given with its conserved first and last residue. Each record gives: J gene, V gene, clone size, CDR3 protein. The size of a clone is reported for some rows only, either as once, few or many, or as a class for expanded clones.

J: TRBJ2-3
V: TRBV4-1
size: NA
CDR3: CASSQDPLAGSTDTQYF

J: TRBJ2-1
V: TRBV27
size: medium-sized
CDR3: CASSYSRGLLNEQFF

J: TRBJ2-3
V: TRBV12-5
size: NA
CDR3: CASGLGNTDTQYF

J: TRBJ1-2
V: TRBV9
size: NA
CDR3: CASSVDPGTSVGYTF

J: TRBJ1-5
V: TRBV6-5
size: NA
CDR3: CASSSAGGNQPQHF

J: TRBJ2-5
V: TRBV19
size: NA
CDR3: CASSMSGGQETQYF

J: TRBJ1-2
V: TRBV19
size: few
CDR3: CASSIEVAVNYGYTF

J: TRBJ2-5
V: TRBV27
size: NA
CDR3: CASSKQGQETQYF

J: TRBJ2-5
V: TRBV6-5
size: NA
CDR3: CASRRGSGPLLPQYF

J: TRBJ1-5
V: TRBV6-1
size: NA
CDR3: CASSDWDKNNQPQHF

J: TRBJ2-1
V: TRBV11-3
size: NA
CDR3: CASSSGVYNEQFF

J: TRBJ2-2
V: TRBV28
size: NA
CDR3: CASSLFGTINTGELFF

J: TRBJ2-7
V: TRBV4-1
size: NA
CDR3: CASSQAPGGNYEQYF

J: TRBJ2-7
V: TRBV29-1
size: few
CDR3: CSAINRDSYEQYF

J: TRBJ2-2
V: TRBV18
size: NA
CDR3: CASSSPGQGRTGELFF

J: TRBJ2-1
V: TRBV7-9
size: once
CDR3: CASSHKGADEQFF

J: TRBJ1-3
V: TRBV21-1
size: NA
CDR3: CASTPKGEHGNTIYF